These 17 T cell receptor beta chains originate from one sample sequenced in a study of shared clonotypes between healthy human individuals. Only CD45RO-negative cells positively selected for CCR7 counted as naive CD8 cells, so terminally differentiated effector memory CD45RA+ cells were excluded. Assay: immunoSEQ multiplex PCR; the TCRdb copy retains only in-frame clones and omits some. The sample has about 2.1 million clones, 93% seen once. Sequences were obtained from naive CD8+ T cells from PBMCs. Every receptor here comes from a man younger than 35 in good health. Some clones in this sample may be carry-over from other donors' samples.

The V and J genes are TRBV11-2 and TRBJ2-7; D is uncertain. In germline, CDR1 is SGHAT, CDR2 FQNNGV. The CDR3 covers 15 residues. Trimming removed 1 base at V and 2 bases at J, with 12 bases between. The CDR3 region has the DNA TGTGCCAGCAGCTTAGGCAGGCGTGGGGCCTACGAGCAGTACTTC. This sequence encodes CASSLGRRGAYEQYF.

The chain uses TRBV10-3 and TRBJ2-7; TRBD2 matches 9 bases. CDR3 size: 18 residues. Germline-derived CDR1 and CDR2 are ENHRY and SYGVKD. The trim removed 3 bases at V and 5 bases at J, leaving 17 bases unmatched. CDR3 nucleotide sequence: TGTGCCATCAGTGACCGGGCTAGGGGGCGGGAGGGTTACAACGAGCAGTACTTC. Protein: CAISDRARGREGYNEQYF.

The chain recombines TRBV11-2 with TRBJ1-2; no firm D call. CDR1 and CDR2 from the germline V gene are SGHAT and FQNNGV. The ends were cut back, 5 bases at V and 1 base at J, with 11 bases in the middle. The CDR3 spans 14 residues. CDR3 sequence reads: CASSPHPGNYGYTF. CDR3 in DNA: TGTGCCAGCAGCCCACACCCTGGTAACTATGGCTACACCTTC.

CDR3 residues: CASSEPPGLGFYEQYF. The CDR3 region has the DNA TGTGCCAGCAGTGAACCTCCGGGACTAGGCTTCTACGAGCAGTACTTC. This chain links TRBV6-4 with TRBJ2-7, with 8 bases lining up with TRBD2. With 3 bases clipped from V and 3 bases from J, the junction kept 10 bases outside the gene matches. The CDR3 is 16 residues long. Germline loops: CDR1 MRHNA, CDR2 SNTAGT.

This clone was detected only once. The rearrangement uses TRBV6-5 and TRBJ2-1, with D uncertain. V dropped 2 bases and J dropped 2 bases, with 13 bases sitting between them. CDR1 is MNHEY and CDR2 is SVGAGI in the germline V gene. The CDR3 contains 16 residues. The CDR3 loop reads CASSYRSARPYNEQFF. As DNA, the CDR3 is TGTGCCAGCAGTTACAGGTCGGCTAGACCCTACAATGAGCAGTTCTTC.

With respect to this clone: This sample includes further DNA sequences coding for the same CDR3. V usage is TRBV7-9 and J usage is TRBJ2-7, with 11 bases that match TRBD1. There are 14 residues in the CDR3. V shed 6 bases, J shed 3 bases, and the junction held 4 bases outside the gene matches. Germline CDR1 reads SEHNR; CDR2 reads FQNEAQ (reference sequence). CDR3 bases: TGTGCCAGCAGTCCCGGGACAGGGGGCTACGAGCAGTACTTC. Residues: CASSPGTGGYEQYF. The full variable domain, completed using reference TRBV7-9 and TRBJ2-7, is DTGVSQNPRHKITKRGQNVTFRCDPISEHNRLYWYRQTLGQGPEFLTYFQNEAQLEKSRLLSDRFSAERPKGSFSTLEIQRTEQGDSAMYLCASSPGTGGYEQYFGPGTRLTVT.

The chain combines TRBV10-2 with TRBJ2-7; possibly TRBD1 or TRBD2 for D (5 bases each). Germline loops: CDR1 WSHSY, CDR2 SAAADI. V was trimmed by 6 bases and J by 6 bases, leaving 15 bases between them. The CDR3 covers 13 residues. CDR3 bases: TGCGCCAGCAGCGCCGGGACCACCAGCGAGCAGTACTTC. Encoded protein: CASSAGTTSEQYF.

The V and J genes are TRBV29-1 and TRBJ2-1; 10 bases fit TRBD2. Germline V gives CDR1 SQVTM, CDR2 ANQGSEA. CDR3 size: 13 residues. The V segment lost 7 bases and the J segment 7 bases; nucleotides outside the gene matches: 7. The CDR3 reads CSGLAGVLNEQFF. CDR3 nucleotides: TGCAGCGGGCTAGCGGGAGTCTTGAATGAGCAGTTCTTC.

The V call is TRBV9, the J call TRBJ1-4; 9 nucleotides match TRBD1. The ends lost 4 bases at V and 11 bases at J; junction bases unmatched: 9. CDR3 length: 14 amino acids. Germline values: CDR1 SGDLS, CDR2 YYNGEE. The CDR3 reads CASSPTGGAGKLFF. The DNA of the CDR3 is TGTGCCAGCAGCCCAACAGGGGGCGCAGGGAAACTGTTTTTT.

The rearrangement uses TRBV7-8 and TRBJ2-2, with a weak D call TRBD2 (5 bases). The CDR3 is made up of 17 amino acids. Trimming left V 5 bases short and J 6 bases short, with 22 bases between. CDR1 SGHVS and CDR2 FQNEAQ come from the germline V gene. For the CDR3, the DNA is TGTGCCAGCAGCGGAAGAGTCAACCGGGGTTTCGCCGGGGAGCTGTTTTTT. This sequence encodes CASSGRVNRGFAGELFF.

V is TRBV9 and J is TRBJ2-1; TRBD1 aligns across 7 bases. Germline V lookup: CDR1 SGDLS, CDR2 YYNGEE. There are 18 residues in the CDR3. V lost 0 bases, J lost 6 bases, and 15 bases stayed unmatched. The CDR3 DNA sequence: TGTGCCAGCAGCGTAGCCGCCTGGGGCTATAACAGGGGCAATGAGCAGTTCTTC. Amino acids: CASSVAAWGYNRGNEQFF. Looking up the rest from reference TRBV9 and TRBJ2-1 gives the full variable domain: DSGVTQTPKHLITATGQRVTLRCSPRSGDLSVYWYQQSLDQGLQFLIQYYNGEERAKGNILERFSAQQFPDLHSELNLSSLELGDSALYFCASSVAAWGYNRGNEQFFGPGTRLTVL.

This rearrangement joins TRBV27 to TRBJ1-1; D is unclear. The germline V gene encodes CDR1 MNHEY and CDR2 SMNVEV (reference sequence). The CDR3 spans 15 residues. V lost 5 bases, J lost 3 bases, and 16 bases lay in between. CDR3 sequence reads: CASSPLFGRDTEAFF. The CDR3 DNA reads TGTGCCAGCAGTCCCCTTTTCGGGAGGGACACTGAAGCTTTCTTT.

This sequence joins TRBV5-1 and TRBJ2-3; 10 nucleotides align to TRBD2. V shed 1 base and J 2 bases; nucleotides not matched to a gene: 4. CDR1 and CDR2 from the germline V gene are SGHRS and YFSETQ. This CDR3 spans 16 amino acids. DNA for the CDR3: TGCGCCAGCAGCTTGACTAGCGGGGTCATCACAGATACGCAGTATTTT. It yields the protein CASSLTSGVITDTQYF.

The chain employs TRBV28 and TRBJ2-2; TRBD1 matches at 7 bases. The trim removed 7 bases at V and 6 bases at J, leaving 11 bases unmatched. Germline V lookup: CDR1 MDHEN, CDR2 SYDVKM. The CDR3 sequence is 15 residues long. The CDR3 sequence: CASNLRGFVPGELFF. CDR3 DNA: TGTGCCAGCAACCTCAGGGGGTTCGTCCCCGGGGAGCTGTTTTTT.

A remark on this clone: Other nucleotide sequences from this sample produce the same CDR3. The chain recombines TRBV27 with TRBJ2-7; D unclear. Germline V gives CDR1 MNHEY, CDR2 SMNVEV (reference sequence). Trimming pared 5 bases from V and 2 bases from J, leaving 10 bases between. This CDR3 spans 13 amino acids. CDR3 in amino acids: CASSGTVPYEQYF. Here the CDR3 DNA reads TGTGCCAGCAGTGGAACGGTTCCCTACGAGCAGTACTTC.

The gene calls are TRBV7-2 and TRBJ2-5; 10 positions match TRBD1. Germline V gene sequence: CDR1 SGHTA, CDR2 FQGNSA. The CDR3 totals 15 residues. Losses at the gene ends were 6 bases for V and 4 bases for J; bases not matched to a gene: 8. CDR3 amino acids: CASSQTGGSGETQYF. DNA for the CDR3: TGTGCCAGCAGTCAGACAGGGGGCTCGGGAGAGACCCAGTACTTC.

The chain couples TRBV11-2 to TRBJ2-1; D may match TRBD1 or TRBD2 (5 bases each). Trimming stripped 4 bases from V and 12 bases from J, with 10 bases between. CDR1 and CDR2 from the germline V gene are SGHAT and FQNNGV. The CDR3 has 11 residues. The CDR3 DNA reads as TGTGCCAGCAGCTGGGGGAAGGGGCAGTTCTTC. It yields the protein CASSWGKGQFF.